This entry features one TCR beta chain sequence. Expressed TCRB transcripts were sequenced because the isolated RNA had all been reverse transcribed beforehand. Sequenced by immunoSEQ multiplex PCR; TCRdb stores in-frame clones only, minus some. The sample holds around 280,000 clones, approximately 8% seen once. This CDR3 contains 15 residues. The V gene's germline CDR1 is SGHAT and CDR2 FQNNGV. The V segment lost 1 base and the J segment 1 base; nucleotides outside the gene matches: 2. The data are from a study of beta chain features in type 1 diabetes. V usage is TRBV11-2 and J usage is TRBJ2-3; 7 bases map to TRBD2. The sequencing input was central memory CD4+ T cells from blood. The receptor's source is a woman between 18 and 29 years old in good health. The CDR3 sequence is CASSLVRGGTDTQYF. The CDR3 DNA sequence: TGTGCCAGCAGCTTAGTCCGGGGGGGCACAGATACGCAGTATTTT. Drawing the rest from reference TRBV11-2 and TRBJ2-3, the complete variable domain is EAGVAQSPRYKIIEKRQSVAFWCNPISGHATLYWYQQILGQGPKLLIQFQNNGVVDDSQLPKDRFSAERLKGVDSTLKIQPAKLEDSAVYLCASSLVRGGTDTQYFGPGTRLTVL.